The rows below give T cell receptor beta chains drawn from one sample of a study of post-analysis software for immune sequencing data. TCRdb independently ran MiXCR on the PCR reads; one entry per CDR3 protein. This table has about 760,000 distinct CDR3 sequences, just under 30% appearing once. Sequencing used blood. These receptors originate from a girl aged 10 to 17 with multiple sclerosis. CDR3s include the opening cysteine and the closing phenylalanine or tryptophan. D genes are given only for firm matches. Size tells how often a clone was seen (once, few, many) or the class of an expanded clone, and some rows leave it out.

- | TRBJ1-5 | - | TRBV20-1 | TGCAGTGCTACGGGGAGCGGCAATCAGCCCCAGCATTTT | CSATGSGNQPQHF
- | TRBJ2-7 | - | TRBV29-1 | TGCAGCGTTGATGCGGCAGGAGAGAAGTACTTC | CSVDAAGEKYF
TRBD2 | TRBJ2-7 | many | TRBV29-1 | TGCAGCGTTGGGGACTACCTTTCCTACGAGCAGTACTTC | CSVGDYLSYEQYF
TRBD1 | TRBJ2-2 | - | TRBV6-2/TRBV6-3 | TGTGCCAGCAGTTACTCCGGACAGGGGAACACCGGGGAGCTGTTTTTT | CASSYSGQGNTGELFF
- | TRBJ2-7 | - | TRBV20-1 | TGCAGTGCTTTACCACCCTTTACAGGTTCCCACGAGCAGTACTTC | CSALPPFTGSHEQYF
- | TRBJ2-3 | few | TRBV11-2 | TGTGCCAGCAGCTTGTTTTTCAGGGGAACCATCCCCACAGATACGCAGTATTTT | CASSLFFRGTIPTDTQYF
TRBD1 | TRBJ2-7 | few | TRBV20-1 | TGCAGTGCTAGGAGGCCGGGACAGGGGGCCTACGAGCAGTACTTC | CSARRPGQGAYEQYF
- | TRBJ1-1 | - | TRBV11-2 | TGTGCCAGCAGGGGGGGAGGGAACACTGAAGCTTTCTTT | CASRGGGNTEAFF
TRBD1 | TRBJ1-2 | - | TRBV7-9 | TGTGCCAGCAGTTCCCAACTAACAGGGGGCGATCCTCATGGCTACACCTTC | CASSSQLTGGDPHGYTF
TRBD1 | TRBJ1-2 | - | TRBV27 | TGTGCCAGCAGTTCCGACAGGGGGCCTCGTGGCTACACCTTC | CASSSDRGPRGYTF
TRBD1 | TRBJ2-5 | few | TRBV5-5 | TGTGCCAGCAGCTCCGGGACAGGGGGTCTCGCGCAGTACTTC | CASSSGTGGLAQYF
TRBD1 | TRBJ2-6 | - | TRBV5-6 | TGTGCCAGCAGCTTGGGACAGGGGATGTCTGGGGCCAACGTCCGGACTTTC | CASSLGQGMSGANVRTF
- | TRBJ2-7 | few | TRBV5-1 | TGCGCCAGCAGCTTGGAGGTGGGAGAGGACGAGCAGTACTTC | CASSLEVGEDEQYF
- | TRBJ1-5 | - | TRBV20-1 | TGCAGTGCGGCGGTGGGGCGCAGCAATCAGCCCCAGCATTTT | CSAAVGRSNQPQHF
TRBD1 | TRBJ1-2 | few | TRBV10-3 | TGTGCCATCAGCGACGTTGGACAGGGGGCGGGTGGCTACACCTTC | CAISDVGQGAGGYTF
TRBD1 | TRBJ2-1 | - | TRBV5-6 | TGTGCCAGCAGCTTGGCCGGGACAGGGGCTTTCGATGAGCAGTTCTTC | CASSLAGTGAFDEQFF
- | TRBJ2-1 | few | TRBV20-1 | TGCAGTGTCCCCCTTGGGGGGTTTATGCACAATGAGCAGTTCTTC | CSVPLGGFMHNEQFF
- | TRBJ2-1 | - | TRBV6-2/TRBV6-3 | TGTGCCAGCAAGAATGGGCTTCCCGTCGTGGCGGAGCAGTTCTTC | CASKNGLPVVAEQFF
- | TRBJ2-7 | few | TRBV4-3 | TGCGCCAGCAGCCAAGGCCTGTTCAACCACGAGCAGTACTTC | CASSQGLFNHEQYF
- | TRBJ2-1 | - | TRBV12-3/TRBV12-4 | TGTGCCAGCAGTCCGACCGTCTCTGAGCAGTTCTTC | CASSPTVSEQFF
- | TRBJ2-5 | - | TRBV20-1 | TGCAGTGCTGCCCGACAGGACCAAGAGACCCAGTACTTC | CSAARQDQETQYF
- | TRBJ2-7 | - | TRBV5-6 | TGTGCCAGCAGCCTAAACGTAATCTACGAGCAGTACTTC | CASSLNVIYEQYF
TRBD2 | TRBJ2-1 | - | TRBV29-1 | TGCAGCGTTGAAGGAGAAGCGGGAGGCTCCTACAATGAGCAGTTCTTC | CSVEGEAGGSYNEQFF
- | TRBJ2-5 | - | TRBV7-2 | TGTGCCAGCAGCTTAGAGGCCTCACCATGGGAGACCCAGTACTTC | CASSLEASPWETQYF
TRBD1 | TRBJ1-2 | - | TRBV27 | TGTGCCAGCAGACCCCTGGACAGGGGCGTTACTAACTATGGCTACACCTTC | CASRPLDRGVTNYGYTF
- | TRBJ1-6 | - | TRBV2 | TGTGCCAGCAGTGATGACGGGGTAATGGTTAATTCACCCCTCCACTTT | CASSDDGVMVNSPLHF
TRBD2 | TRBJ2-7 | many | TRBV6-5 | TGTGCCACCCACAGAGACGGGAGACTAGCGGGTTTCGAGCAGTACTTC | CATHRDGRLAGFEQYF
- | TRBJ2-7 | - | TRBV10-3 | TGTGCCATCAGTGAGTCTGAGGGCTACGAGCAGTACTTC | CAISESEGYEQYF
TRBD2 | TRBJ2-5 | - | TRBV3-1 | TGTGCCAGCAGCCAATCCGGGGGGGTGTACAATGAGCAGTACTTC | CASSQSGGVYNEQYF
TRBD1 | TRBJ2-1 | few | TRBV5-8 | TGTGCCAGCAGTACTGGACAGGTCCCCTACAATGAGCAGTTCTTC | CASSTGQVPYNEQFF
- | TRBJ1-1 | - | TRBV5-1 | TGCGCCAGCAGCTTAACCACCAACACTGAAGCTTTCTTT | CASSLTTNTEAFF
TRBD1 | TRBJ2-7 | few | TRBV12-3/TRBV12-4 | TGTGCCAGCAGTTTACGGCAGGGGGCAAGCCGAGGGCAGTACTTC | CASSLRQGASRGQYF
- | TRBJ1-2 | - | TRBV4-1 | TGCGCCAGCAGCCACGACCCTGGGACGGGTAACTATGGCTACACCTTC | CASSHDPGTGNYGYTF
TRBD1 | TRBJ2-1 | - | TRBV28 | TGTGCCAGCAGCTTTACCCCGGGGACAGTGGGGAATGAGCAGTTCTTC | CASSFTPGTVGNEQFF
- | TRBJ2-3 | few | TRBV29-1 | TGCAGCGTTACCTCGATGGGGCAGTATTTT | CSVTSMGQYF
- | TRBJ2-5 | - | TRBV7-9 | TGTGCCAGCAGCTTAGCTCTCCTGGGGGTTGAGACCCAGTACTTC | CASSLALLGVETQYF
TRBD2 | TRBJ2-5 | - | TRBV7-8 | TGTGCCAGCAGCCCATGGACTAGCGGGGGAAAAGAGACCCAGTACTTC | CASSPWTSGGKETQYF
- | TRBJ2-1 | few | TRBV6-5 | TGTGCCAGCAGTGTCGACACTGGGGTTCAGCAGTTCTTC | CASSVDTGVQQFF
- | TRBJ1-1 | - | TRBV29-1 | TGCAGCGGTGGTGTAGGGGGAAACACTGAAGCTTTCTTT | CSGGVGGNTEAFF
TRBD1 | TRBJ1-1 | few | TRBV24-1 | TGTGCCACCAGTGATCCCAGCGGCGACAGGGTCATAAGGAACACTGAAGCTTTCTTT | CATSDPSGDRVIRNTEAFF
TRBD1 | TRBJ1-4 | - | TRBV7-2 | TGTGCCAGCAGCACGCGACAGGGCCGAGAAAAACTGTTTTTT | CASSTRQGREKLFF
- | TRBJ2-2 | once | TRBV4-3 | TGCGCCAGCAGCCAGCAGGGGCTCGGGGAGCTGTTTTTT | CASSQQGLGELFF
TRBD2 | TRBJ2-7 | once | TRBV5-1 | TGCGCCAGCAGCTTGGCCGGAGGGCGGGAGGTTCCCAACGAGCAGTACTTC | CASSLAGGREVPNEQYF
TRBD2 | TRBJ2-7 | once | TRBV6-2/TRBV6-3 | TGTGCCAGCAGTTACTCGTTTCTAGCGGGAGGGAAAGACTACGAGCAGTACTTC | CASSYSFLAGGKDYEQYF
- | TRBJ2-7 | - | TRBV7-2 | TGTGCCAGCAACATCCACAGGGGGGGCGAGCAGTACTTC | CASNIHRGGEQYF